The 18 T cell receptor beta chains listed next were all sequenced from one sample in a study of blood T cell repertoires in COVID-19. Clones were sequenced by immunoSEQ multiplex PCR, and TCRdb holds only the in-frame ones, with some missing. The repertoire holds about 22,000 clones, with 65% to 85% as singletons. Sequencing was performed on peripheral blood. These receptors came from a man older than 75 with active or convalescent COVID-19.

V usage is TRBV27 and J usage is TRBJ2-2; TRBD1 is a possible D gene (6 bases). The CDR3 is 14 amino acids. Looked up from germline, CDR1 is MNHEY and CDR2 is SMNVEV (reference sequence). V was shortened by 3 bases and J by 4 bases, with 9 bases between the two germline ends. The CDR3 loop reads CASSFAGATGELFF. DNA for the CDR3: TGTGCCAGCAGTTTCGCAGGGGCCACCGGGGAGCTGTTTTTT.

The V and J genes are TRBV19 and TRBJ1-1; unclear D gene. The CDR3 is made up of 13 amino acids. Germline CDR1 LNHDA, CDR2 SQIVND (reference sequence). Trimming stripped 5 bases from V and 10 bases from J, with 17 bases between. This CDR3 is CASSSIAGRVAFF. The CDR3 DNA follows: TGTGCCAGTAGTTCAATCGCGGGTCGAGTAGCTTTCTTT.

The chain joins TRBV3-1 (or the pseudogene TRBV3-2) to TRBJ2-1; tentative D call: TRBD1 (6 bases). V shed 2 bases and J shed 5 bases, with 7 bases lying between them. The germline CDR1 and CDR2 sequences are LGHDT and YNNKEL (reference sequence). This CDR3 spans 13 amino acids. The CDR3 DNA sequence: TGTGCCAGCAGCCAAAACAGGGACAATGAGCAGTTCTTC. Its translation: CASSQNRDNEQFF.

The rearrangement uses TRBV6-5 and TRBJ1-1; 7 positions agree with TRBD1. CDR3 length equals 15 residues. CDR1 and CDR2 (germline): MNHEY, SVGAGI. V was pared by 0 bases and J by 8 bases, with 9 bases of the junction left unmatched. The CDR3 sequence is CASSYSGGQAGEAFF. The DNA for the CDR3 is TGTGCCAGCAGTTACTCGGGCGGACAGGCAGGGGAAGCTTTCTTT.

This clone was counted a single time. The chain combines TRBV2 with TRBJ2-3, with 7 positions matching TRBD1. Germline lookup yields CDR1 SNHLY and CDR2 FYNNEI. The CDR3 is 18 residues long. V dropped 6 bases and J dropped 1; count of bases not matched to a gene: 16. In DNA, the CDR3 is TGTGCCAGCAGAGCCCCCAGTGGAGTTGGGACAGGCACAGATACGCAGTATTTT. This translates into CASRAPSGVGTGTDTQYF.

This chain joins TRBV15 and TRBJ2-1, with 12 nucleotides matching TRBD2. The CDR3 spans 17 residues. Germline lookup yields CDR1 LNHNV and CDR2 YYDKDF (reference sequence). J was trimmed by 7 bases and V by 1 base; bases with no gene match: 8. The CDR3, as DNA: TGTGCCACCAGCAGAGGCGTACTAGCGGGGGGTGGGAATGAGCAGTTCTTC. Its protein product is CATSRGVLAGGGNEQFF.

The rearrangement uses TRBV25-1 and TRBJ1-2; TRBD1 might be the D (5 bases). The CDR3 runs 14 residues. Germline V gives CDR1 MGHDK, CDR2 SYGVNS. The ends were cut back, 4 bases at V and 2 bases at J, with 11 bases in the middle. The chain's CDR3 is CASSGNRTNYGYTF. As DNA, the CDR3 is TGTGCCAGCAGTGGCAACAGGACGAACTATGGCTACACCTTC.

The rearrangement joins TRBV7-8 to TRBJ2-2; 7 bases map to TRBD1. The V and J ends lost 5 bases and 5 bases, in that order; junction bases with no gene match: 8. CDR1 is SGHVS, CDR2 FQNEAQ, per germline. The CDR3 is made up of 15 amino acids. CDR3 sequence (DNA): TGTGCCAGCAGCCCAAAACAGGGGCGGACCGGGGAGCTGTTTTTT. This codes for CASSPKQGRTGELFF.

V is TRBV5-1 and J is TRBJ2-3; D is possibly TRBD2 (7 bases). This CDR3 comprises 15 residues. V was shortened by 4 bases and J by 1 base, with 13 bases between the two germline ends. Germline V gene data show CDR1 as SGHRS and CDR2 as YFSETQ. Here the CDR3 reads CASSEPGGRTDTQYF. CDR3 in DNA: TGCGCCAGCAGCGAGCCGGGGGGCCGCACAGATACGCAGTATTTT.

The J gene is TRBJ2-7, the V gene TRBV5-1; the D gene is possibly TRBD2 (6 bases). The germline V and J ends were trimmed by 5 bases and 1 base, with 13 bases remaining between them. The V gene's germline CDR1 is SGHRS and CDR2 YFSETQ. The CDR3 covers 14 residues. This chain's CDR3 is CASREGGDSYEQYF. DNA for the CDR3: TGCGCCAGCAGAGAAGGAGGGGATTCCTACGAGCAGTACTTC.

The CDR3 region has the DNA TGCGCCAGCAGCTTCAGGGGGAGCTCCTACAATGAGCAGTTCTTC. Translating gives CASSFRGSSYNEQFF. This chain joins TRBV5-1 and TRBJ2-1; 7 nucleotides agree with TRBD1. Looked up from germline, CDR1 is SGHRS and CDR2 is YFSETQ. The CDR3 totals 15 residues. Trimming cost V 2 bases and J 0 bases; bases outside gene matches: 2. The full variable domain, with the rest looked up from reference TRBV5-1 and TRBJ2-1, is KAGVTQTPRYLIKTRGQQVTLSCSPISGHRSVSWYQQTPGQGLQFLFEYFSETQRNKGNFPGRFSGRQFSNSRSEMNVSTLELGDSALYLCASSFRGSSYNEQFFGPGTRLTVL.

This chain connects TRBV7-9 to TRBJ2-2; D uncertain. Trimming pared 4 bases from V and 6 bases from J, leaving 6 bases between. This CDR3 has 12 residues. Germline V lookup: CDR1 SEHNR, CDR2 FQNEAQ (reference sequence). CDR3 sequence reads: CASSSSAGELFF. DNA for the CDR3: TGTGCCAGCAGCTCCAGCGCCGGGGAGCTGTTTTTT.

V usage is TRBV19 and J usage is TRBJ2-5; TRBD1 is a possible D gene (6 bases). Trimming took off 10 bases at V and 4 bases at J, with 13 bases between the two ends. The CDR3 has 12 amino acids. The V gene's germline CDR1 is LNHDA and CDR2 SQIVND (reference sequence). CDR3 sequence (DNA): TGTGCCACTCGACAGGCAGGAGAGACCCAGTACTTC. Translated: CATRQAGETQYF.

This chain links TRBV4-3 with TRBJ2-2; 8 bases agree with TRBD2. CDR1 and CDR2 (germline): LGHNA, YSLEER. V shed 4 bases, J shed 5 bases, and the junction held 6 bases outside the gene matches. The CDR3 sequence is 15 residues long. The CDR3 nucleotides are TGCGCCAGCAGCCCAGAGCGGGGGTGGACCGGGGAGCTGTTTTTT. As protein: CASSPERGWTGELFF.

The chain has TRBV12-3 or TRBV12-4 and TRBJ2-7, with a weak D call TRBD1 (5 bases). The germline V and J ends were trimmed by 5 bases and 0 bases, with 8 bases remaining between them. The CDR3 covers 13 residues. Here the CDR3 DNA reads TGTGCCAGCAGTACAGGTGGCTCCTACGAGCAGTACTTC. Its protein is CASSTGGSYEQYF.

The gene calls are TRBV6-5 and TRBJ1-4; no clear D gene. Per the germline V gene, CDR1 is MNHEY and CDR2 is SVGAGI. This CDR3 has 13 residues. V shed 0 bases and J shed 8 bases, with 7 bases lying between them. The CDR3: CASSYSTNEKLFF. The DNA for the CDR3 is TGTGCCAGCAGTTACTCGACAAACGAAAAACTGTTTTTT.

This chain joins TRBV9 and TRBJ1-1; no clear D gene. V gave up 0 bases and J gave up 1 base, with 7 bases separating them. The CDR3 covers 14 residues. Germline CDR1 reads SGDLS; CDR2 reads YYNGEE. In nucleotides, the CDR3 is TGTGCCAGCAGCGTAGTAGGAGAGAACACTGAAGCTTTCTTT. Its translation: CASSVVGENTEAFF.

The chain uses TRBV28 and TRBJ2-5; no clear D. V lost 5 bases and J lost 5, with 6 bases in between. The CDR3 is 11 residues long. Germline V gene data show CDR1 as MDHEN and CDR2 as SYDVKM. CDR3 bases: TGTGCCAGCAGTACCCGGGAGACCCAGTACTTC. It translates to CASSTRETQYF. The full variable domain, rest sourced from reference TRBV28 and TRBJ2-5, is DVKVTQSSRYLVKRTGEKVFLECVQDMDHENMFWYRQDPGLGLRLIYFSYDVKMKEKGDIPEGYSVSREKKERFSLILESASTNQTSMYLCASSTRETQYFGPGTRLLVL.